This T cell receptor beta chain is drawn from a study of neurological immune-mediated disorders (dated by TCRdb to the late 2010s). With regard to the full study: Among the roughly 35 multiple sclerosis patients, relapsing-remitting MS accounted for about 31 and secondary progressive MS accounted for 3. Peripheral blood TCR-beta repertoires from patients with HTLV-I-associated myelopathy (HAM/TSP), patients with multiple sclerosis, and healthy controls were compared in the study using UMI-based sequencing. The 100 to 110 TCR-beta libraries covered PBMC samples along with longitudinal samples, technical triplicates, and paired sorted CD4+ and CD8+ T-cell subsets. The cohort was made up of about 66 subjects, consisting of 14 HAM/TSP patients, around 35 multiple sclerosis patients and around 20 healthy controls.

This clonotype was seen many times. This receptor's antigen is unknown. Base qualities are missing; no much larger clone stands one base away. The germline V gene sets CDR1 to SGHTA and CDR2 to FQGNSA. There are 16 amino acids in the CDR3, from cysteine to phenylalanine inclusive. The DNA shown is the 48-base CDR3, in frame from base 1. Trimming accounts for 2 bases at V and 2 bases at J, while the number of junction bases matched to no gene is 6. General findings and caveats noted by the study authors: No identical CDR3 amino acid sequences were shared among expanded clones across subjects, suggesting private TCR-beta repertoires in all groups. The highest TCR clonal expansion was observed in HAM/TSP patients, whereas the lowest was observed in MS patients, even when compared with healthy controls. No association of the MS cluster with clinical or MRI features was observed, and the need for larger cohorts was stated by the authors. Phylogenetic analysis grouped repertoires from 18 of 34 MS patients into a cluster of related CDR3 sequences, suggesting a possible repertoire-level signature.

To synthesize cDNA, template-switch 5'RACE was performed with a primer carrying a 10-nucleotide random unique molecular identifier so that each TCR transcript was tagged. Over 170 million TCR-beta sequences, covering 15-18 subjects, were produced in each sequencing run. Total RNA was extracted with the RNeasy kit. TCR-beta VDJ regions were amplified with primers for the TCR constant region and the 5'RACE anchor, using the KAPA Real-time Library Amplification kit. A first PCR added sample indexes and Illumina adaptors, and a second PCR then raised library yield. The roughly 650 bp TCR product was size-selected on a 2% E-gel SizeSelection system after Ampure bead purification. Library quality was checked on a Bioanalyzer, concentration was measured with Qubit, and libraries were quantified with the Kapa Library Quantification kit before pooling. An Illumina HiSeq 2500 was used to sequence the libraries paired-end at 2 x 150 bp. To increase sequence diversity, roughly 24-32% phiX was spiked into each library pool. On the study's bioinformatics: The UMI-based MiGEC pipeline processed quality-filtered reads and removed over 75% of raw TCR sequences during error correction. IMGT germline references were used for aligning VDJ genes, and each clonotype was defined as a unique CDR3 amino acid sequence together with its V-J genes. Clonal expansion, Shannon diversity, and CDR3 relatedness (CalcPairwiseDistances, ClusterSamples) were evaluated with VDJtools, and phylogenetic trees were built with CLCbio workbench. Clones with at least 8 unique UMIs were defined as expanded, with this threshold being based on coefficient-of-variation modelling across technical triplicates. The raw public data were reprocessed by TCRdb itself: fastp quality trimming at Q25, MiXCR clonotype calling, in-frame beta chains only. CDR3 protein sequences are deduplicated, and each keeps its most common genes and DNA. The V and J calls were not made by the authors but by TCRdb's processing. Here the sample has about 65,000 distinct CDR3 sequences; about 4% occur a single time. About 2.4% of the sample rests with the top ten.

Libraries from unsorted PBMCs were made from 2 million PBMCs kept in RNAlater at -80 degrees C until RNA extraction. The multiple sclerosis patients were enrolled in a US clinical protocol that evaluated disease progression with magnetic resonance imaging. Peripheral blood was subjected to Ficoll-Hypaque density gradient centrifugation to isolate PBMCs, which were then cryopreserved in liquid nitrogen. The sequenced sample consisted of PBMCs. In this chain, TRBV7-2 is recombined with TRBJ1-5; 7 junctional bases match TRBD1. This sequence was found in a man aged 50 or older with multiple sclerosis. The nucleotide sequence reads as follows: TGTGCCAGCAGCTTACAAGGGGGCGTTGGCAATCAGCCCCAGCATTTT. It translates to CASSLQGGVGNQPQHF.